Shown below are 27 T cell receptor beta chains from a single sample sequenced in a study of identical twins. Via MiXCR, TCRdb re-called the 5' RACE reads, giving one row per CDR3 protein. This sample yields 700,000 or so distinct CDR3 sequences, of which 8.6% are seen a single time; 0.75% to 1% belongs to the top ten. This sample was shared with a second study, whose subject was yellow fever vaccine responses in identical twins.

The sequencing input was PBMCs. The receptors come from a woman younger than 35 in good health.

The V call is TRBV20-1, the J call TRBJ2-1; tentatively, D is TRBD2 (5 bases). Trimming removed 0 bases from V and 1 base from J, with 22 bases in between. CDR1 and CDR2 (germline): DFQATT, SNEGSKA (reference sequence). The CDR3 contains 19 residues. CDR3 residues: CSARDLWGKSGKSYNEQFF. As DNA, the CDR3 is TGCAGTGCTAGAGATCTGTGGGGTAAAAGCGGCAAATCCTACAATGAGCAGTTCTTC.

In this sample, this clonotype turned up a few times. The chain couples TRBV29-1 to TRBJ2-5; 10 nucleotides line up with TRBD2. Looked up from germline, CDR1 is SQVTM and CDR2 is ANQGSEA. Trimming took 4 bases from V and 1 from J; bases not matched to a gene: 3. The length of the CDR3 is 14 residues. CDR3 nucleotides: TGCAGCGTTGCGAGCGGGGGGGTCCAAGAGACCCAGTACTTC. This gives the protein CSVASGGVQETQYF.

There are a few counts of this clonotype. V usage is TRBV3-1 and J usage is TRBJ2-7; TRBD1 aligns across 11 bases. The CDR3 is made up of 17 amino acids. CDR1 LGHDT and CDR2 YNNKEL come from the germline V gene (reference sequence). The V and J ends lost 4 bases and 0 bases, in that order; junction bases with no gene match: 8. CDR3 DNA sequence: TGTGCCAGCAGCCTAGGACAGGGGGCTATTAGCTCCTACGAGCAGTACTTC. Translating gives CASSLGQGAISSYEQYF.

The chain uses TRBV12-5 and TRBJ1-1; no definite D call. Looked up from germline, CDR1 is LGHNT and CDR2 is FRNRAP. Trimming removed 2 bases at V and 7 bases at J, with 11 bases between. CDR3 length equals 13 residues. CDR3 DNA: TGTGCTAGTGGTTTGTACACGGAAAATGAAGCTTTCTTT. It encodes CASGLYTENEAFF. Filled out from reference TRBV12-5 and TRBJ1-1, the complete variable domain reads DARVTQTPRHKVTEMGQEVTMRCQPILGHNTVFWYRQTMMQGLELLAYFRNRAPLDDSGMPKDRFSAEMPDATLATLKIQPSEPRDSAVYFCASGLYTENEAFFGQGTRLTVV.

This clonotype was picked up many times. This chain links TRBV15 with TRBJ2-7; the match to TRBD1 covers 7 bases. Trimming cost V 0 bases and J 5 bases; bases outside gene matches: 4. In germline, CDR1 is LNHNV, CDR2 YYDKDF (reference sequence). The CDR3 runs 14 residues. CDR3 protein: CATSREGGFDEQYF. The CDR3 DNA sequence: TGTGCCACCAGCAGAGAAGGGGGCTTTGACGAGCAGTACTTC.

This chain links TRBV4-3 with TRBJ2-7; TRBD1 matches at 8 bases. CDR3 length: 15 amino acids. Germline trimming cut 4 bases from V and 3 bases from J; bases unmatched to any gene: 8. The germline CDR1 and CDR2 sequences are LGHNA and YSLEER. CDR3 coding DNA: TGCGCCAGCAGCCCCAACGCAGGGGGCGGCTACGAGCAGTACTTC. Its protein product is CASSPNAGGGYEQYF.

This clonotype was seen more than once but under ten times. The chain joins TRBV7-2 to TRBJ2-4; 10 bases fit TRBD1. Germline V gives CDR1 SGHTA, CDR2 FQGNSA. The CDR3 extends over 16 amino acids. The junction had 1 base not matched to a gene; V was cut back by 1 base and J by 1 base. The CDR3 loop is CASSLVGQGAKNIQYF. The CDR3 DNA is TGTGCCAGCAGCTTAGTGGGACAGGGGGCCAAAAACATTCAGTACTTC.

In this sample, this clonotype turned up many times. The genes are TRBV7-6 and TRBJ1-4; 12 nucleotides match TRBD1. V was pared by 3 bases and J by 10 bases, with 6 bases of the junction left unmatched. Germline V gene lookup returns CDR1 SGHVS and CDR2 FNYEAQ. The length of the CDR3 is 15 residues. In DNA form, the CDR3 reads TGTGCCAGCAGCTTGCCCGGGACAGGGGGCGGAAAACTGTTTTTT. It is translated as CASSLPGTGGGKLFF.

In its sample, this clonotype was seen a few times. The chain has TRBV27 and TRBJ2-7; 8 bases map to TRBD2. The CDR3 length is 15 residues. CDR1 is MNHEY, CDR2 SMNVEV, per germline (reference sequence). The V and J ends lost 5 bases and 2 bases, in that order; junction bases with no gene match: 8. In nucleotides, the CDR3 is TGTGCCAGCAGTGTTCTTGGCGGGGGGACCTACGAGCAGTACTTC. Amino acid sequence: CASSVLGGGTYEQYF.

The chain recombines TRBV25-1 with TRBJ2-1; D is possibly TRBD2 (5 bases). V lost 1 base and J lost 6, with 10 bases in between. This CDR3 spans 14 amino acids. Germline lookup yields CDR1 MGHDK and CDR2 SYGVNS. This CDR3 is CASSEFGGGNEQFF. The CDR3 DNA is TGTGCCAGCAGTGAATTTGGAGGTGGCAATGAGCAGTTCTTC.

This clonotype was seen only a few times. As DNA, the CDR3 is TGTGCCAGCAGTTACCCAAAGGATGGGGGGCGCGATAATGGCTACACCTTC. Translation gives CASSYPKDGGRDNGYTF. The chain links TRBV6-5 to TRBJ1-2; maybe TRBD1 (6 bases). Germline V lookup: CDR1 MNHEY, CDR2 SVGAGI. Trimming cost V 2 bases and J 6 bases, with 22 bases left between them. This CDR3 is 17 amino acids long.

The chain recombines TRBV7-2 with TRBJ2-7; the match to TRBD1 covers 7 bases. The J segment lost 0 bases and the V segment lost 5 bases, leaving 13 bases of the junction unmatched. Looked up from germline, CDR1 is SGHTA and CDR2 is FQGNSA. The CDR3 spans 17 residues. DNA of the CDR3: TGTGCCAGCAGCATTAGCACCGGGACAGCAAGCTCCTACGAGCAGTACTTC. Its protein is CASSISTGTASSYEQYF.

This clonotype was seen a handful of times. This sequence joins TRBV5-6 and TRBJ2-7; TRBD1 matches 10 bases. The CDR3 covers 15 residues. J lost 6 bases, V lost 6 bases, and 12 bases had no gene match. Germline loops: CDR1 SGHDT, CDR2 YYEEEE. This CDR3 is CASKIPGTGVREQYF. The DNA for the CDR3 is TGTGCCAGCAAGATCCCGGGGACAGGGGTTCGCGAGCAGTACTTC. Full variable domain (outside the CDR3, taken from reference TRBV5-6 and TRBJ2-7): DAGVTQSPTHLIKTRGQQVTLRCSPKSGHDTVSWYQQALGQGPQFIFQYYEEEERQRGNFPDRFSGHQFPNYSSELNVNALLLGDSALYLCASKIPGTGVREQYFGPGTRLTVT.

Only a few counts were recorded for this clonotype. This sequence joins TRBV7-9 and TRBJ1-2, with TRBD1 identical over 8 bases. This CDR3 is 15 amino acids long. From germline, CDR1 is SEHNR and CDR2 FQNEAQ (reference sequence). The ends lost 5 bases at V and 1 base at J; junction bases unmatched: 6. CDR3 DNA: TGTGCCAGCAGCCCGCCGGACAGGGATAACTATGGCTACACCTTC. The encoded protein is CASSPPDRDNYGYTF.

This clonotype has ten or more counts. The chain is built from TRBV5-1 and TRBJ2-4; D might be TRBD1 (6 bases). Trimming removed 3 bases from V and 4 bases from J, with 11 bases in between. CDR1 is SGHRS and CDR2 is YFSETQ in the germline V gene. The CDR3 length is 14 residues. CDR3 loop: CASSSQGTKNIQYF. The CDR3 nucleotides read TGCGCCAGCAGCTCACAGGGAACGAAAAACATTCAGTACTTC.

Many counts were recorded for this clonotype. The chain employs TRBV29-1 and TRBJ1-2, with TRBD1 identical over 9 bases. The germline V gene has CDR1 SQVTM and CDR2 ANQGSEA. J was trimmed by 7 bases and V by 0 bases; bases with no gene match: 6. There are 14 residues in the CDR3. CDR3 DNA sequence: TGCAGCGTTGAAGAAAGGGACAGGGTGCCTGGCTACACCTTC. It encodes CSVEERDRVPGYTF.

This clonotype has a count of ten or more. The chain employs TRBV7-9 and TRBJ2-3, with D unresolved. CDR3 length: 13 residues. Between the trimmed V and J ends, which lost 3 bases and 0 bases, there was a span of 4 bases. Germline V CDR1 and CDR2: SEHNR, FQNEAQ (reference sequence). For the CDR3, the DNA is TGTGCCAGCAGCTTTGCTAGCACAGATACGCAGTATTTT. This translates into CASSFASTDTQYF.

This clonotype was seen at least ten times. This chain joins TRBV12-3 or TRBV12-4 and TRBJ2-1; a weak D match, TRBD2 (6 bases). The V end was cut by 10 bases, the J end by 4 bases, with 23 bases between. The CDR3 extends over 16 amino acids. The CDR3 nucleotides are TGTGCCACCCTGGCCGGGGCGGGACTTGGGTACAATGAGCAGTTCTTC. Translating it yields CATLAGAGLGYNEQFF.

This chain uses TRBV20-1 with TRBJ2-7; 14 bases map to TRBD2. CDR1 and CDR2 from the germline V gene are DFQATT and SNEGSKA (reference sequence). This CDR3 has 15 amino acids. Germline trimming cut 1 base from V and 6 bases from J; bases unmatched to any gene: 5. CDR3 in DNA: TGCAGTGCTAGAGGGGGGACTAGCGGGAGTGGCGAGCAGTACTTC. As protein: CSARGGTSGSGEQYF.

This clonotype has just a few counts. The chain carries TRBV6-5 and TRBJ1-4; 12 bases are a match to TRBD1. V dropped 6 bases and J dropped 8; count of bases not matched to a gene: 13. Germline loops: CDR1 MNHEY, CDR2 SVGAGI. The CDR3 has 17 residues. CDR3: CASRLGTGGEVSEKLFF. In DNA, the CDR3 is TGTGCCAGCAGACTCGGGACAGGGGGCGAAGTAAGCGAAAAACTGTTTTTT.

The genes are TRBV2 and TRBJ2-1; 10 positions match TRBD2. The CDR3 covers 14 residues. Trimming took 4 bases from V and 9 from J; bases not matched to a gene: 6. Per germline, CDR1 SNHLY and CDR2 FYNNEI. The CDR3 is CASSVLAGAGEQFF. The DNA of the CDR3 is TGTGCCAGCAGTGTCCTAGCGGGGGCGGGTGAGCAGTTCTTC.

CDR3 DNA sequence: TGTGCCAGCAGCTTAGAACCAGGGGCCTCCTACAATGAGCAGTTCTTC. Translated, it gives CASSLEPGASYNEQFF. J is TRBJ2-1 and V is TRBV7-9; D is possibly TRBD1 (6 bases). Germline CDR1 SEHNR, CDR2 FQNEAQ (reference sequence). The length of the CDR3 is 16 residues. V was pared by 1 base and J by 0 bases, with 10 bases between.

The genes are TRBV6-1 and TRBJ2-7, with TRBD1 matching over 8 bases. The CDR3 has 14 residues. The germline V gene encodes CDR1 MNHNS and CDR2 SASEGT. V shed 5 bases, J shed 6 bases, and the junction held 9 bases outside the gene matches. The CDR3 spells CASSPSSGGGEQYF. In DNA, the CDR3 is TGTGCCAGCAGTCCGTCCTCAGGGGGCGGCGAGCAGTACTTC.

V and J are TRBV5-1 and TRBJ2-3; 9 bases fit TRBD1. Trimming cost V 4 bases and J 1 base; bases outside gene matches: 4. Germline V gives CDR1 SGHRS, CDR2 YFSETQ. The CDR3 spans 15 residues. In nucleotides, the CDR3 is TGCGCCAGCAGCATGTGGGACAGGGGCACAGATACGCAGTATTTT. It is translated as CASSMWDRGTDTQYF.

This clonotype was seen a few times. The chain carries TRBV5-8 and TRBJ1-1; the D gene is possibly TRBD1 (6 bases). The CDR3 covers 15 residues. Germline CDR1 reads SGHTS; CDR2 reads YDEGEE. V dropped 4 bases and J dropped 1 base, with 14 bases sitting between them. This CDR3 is CASSRGRRGNTEAFF. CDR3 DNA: TGTGCCAGCAGCCGGGGGCGGAGGGGGAACACTGAAGCTTTCTTT.

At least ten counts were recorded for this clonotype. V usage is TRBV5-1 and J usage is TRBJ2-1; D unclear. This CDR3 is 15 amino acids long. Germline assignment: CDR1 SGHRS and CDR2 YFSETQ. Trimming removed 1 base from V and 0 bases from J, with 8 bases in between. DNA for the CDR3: TGCGCCAGCAGCTTGCTCGCTACCTCCTACAATGAGCAGTTCTTC. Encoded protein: CASSLLATSYNEQFF.

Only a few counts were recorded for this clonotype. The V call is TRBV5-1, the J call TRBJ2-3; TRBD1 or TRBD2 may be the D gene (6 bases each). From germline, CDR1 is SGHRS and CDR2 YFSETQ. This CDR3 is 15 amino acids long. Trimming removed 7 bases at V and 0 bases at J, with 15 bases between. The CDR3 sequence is CASSVTGASTDTQYF. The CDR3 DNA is TGCGCCAGCTCCGTGACGGGGGCTAGCACAGATACGCAGTATTTT. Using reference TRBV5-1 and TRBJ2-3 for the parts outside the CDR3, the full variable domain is KAGVTQTPRYLIKTRGQQVTLSCSPISGHRSVSWYQQTPGQGLQFLFEYFSETQRNKGNFPGRFSGRQFSNSRSEMNVSTLELGDSALYLCASSVTGASTDTQYFGPGTRLTVL.